Included here is one T cell receptor beta chain sequence, with context. Its matching antigen is unknown. The data stem from a study of cytomegalovirus exposure and HLA in healthy donors. Looking at the study overall: An earlier analysis identified 100 million to 130 million unique TCR beta sequences in 150 million to 200 million T cells. Study outcomes and limitations: Solely CMV serostatus was available to characterize immune exposure. The authors later linked a missense DCLRE1C variant to TCR beta V- and J-gene trimming.

PCR involved 60 Vbeta and 13 Jbeta primers. Repertoires were generated with immunoSEQ multiplex PCR, while TCRdb's copy carries only in-frame clones and drops some. The sample carries approximately 190,000 clones, around 78% recorded once. Nominal health characterized the donors when sampled, though unrecorded immune exposures were likely. The germline gives CDR1 MGHRA, CDR2 YSYEKL. There are 14 residues in the CDR3. This clonotype was sampled from a woman younger than 45 in good health and CMV-seropositive. The chain uses TRBV4-1 and TRBJ2-5; D may be TRBD1 (6 bases). The last part of the DNA fits TRBJ2-7 better; the J call may be wrong. Sequencing used PBMCs. CDR3 coding DNA: TGCGCCAGCAGCCCCACGACAGGCTCTCACGAGCAGTACTTC. Its protein product is CASSPTTGSHEQYF.